This record concerns one T cell receptor beta chain sequence. Its cognate antigen is unknown. This specimen belongs to a study of T cells expressing NK-cell markers. Study as a whole: One of eight sequenced donors was HCMV-seronegative; the other seven were seropositive. General study points: A range of about 1.0-7.0% of CD8+ T cells consisted of dominant NKG2C+ clonotypes in 6 or 7 donors. It is unclear if expanded NKG2C-expressing clones target HCMV antigens.

This CDR3 has 14 amino acids. The germline V gene has CDR1 SGHTA and CDR2 FQGNSA. TCRdb reprocessed the 5' RACE reads, keeping one entry per CDR3 protein, no DNA. Its table records 350,000 to 400,000 distinct CDR3 sequences. The rearrangement joins TRBV7-2 to TRBJ2-7. This receptor was taken from a woman between 45 and 60 years old in good health. Sequencing input: blood T cells: a sorted CD56 or NKG2C T cell subset, CD4+ or CD8+ T cells, or bulk PBMC T cells (not recorded which). This CDR3 is CASSLRLASYEQYF.